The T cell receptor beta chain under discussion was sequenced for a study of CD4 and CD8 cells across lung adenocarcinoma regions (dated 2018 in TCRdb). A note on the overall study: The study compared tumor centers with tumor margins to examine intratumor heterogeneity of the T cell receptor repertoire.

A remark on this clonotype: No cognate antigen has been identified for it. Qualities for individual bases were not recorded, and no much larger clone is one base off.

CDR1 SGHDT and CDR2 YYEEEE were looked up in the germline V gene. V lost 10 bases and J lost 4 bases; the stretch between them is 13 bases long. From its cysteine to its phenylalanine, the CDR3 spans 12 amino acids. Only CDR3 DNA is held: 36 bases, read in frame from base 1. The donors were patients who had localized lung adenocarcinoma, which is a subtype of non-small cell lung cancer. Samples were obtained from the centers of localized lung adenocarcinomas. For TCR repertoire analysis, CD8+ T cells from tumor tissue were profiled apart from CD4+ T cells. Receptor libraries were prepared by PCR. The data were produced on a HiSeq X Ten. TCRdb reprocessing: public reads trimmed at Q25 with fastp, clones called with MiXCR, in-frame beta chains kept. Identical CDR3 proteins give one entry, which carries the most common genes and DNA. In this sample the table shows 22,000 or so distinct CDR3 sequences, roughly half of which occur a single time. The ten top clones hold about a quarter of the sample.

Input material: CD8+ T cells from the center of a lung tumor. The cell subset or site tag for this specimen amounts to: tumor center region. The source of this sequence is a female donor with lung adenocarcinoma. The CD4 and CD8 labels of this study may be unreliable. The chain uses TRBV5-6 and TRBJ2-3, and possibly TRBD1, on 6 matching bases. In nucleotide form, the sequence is TGTGCCGGGGGCTGCGTGGCAGATACGCAGTATTTT. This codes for CAGGCVADTQYF.